One and the same sample provided the 25 T cell receptor beta chains below, sequenced in a study of blood T cells in healthy people across ages. The second PCR ran 7 to 11 cycles with a sample-barcoded 5' primer and J-beta primers. TCRdb ran MiXCR on the 5' RACE reads and lists one entry per CDR3 protein. The repertoire holds around 1,500,000 distinct CDR3 sequences, with 28% as singletons. What was sequenced was blood. These TCRs come from a woman aged 25 to 39 in good health.

The genes are TRBV12-5 and TRBJ1-5; maybe TRBD1 (5 bases). Germline CDR1 LGHNT, CDR2 FRNRAP. The CDR3 is 16 amino acids. V was cut by 4 bases and J by 3 bases, with 16 bases left in between. The CDR3 DNA sequence: TGTGCTAGTGGTTCTCCCGGGACGGATATCAATCAGCCCCAGCATTTT. Protein: CASGSPGTDINQPQHF.

This clonotype was found a few times. As DNA, the CDR3 is TGTGCCAGCAGCTTGTTTGGGCGGGTCAGTTACATTCAGTACTTC. Protein: CASSLFGRVSYIQYF. The chain is built from TRBV5-6 and TRBJ2-4; a weak D match, TRBD2 (5 bases). The CDR3 runs 15 residues. Germline CDR1 is SGHDT and CDR2 is YYEEEE. V dropped 1 base and J dropped 8 bases, with 16 bases sitting between them.

Many counts were recorded for this clonotype. This chain uses TRBV7-9 with TRBJ2-2; no reliable D call. CDR3 length equals 13 residues. CDR1 is SEHNR and CDR2 is FQNEAQ in the germline V gene (reference sequence). V was clipped by 4 bases and J by 3 bases, with 6 bases between them. CDR3 residues: CASSSRDTGELFF. CDR3 DNA: TGTGCCAGCAGCTCACGTGACACCGGGGAGCTGTTTTTT.

The chain couples TRBV6-5 to TRBJ2-4, with 9 bases identical to TRBD1. CDR1 is MNHEY, CDR2 SVGAGI, per germline. CDR3 size: 13 residues. Losses at the gene ends were 6 bases for V and 7 bases for J; bases not matched to a gene: 4. The CDR3 reads CASRFGQGNIQYF. Written as DNA, the CDR3 is TGTGCCAGCAGATTCGGACAGGGGAACATTCAGTACTTC.

This clonotype came up many times. The genes are TRBV20-1 and TRBJ1-2, with TRBD1 as a possible D gene (6 bases). There are 15 residues in the CDR3. The ends were cut back, 0 bases at V and 1 base at J, with 12 bases in the middle. Germline V gives CDR1 DFQATT, CDR2 SNEGSKA (reference sequence). The CDR3 protein is CSARDLNRDNYGYTF. CDR3 DNA: TGCAGTGCTAGAGATTTGAACAGGGATAACTATGGCTACACCTTC.

The gene calls are TRBV20-1 and TRBJ2-7, with D maybe TRBD1 (6 bases). Between the trimmed V and J ends, which lost 5 bases and 4 bases, there was a span of 15 bases. The CDR3 spans 13 residues. Germline lookup yields CDR1 DFQATT and CDR2 SNEGSKA (reference sequence). CDR3 DNA: TGCAGTGCTCCAGGGGACACGTTTTACGAGCAGTACTTC. It is translated as CSAPGDTFYEQYF.

The rearrangement uses TRBV7-6 and TRBJ1-2; 7 positions agree with TRBD1. The J segment lost 3 bases and the V segment lost 1 base, leaving 5 bases of the junction unmatched. CDR1 and CDR2 from the germline V gene are SGHVS and FNYEAQ. CDR3 size: 15 residues. CDR3 sequence: CASSLVQGMDYGYTF. The DNA for the CDR3 is TGTGCCAGCAGCTTAGTACAGGGGATGGACTATGGCTACACCTTC. Combining the CDR3 with reference TRBV7-6 and TRBJ1-2 gives the whole variable domain GAGVSQSPRYKVTKRGQDVALRCDPISGHVSLYWYRQALGQGPEFLTYFNYEAQQDKSGLPNDRFSAERPEGSISTLTIQRTEQRDSAMYRCASSLVQGMDYGYTFGSGTRLTVV.

The rearrangement uses TRBV12-3 or TRBV12-4 and TRBJ2-1; 13 nucleotides align to TRBD2. V shed 6 bases, J shed 8 bases, and the junction held 7 bases outside the gene matches. The CDR3 spans 15 residues. The CDR3 loop is CASSHWTSGSDEQFF. The CDR3 coding sequence is TGTGCCAGCAGCCACTGGACTAGCGGGAGCGATGAGCAGTTCTTC.

Ten or more counts support this clonotype. The gene calls are TRBV10-3 and TRBJ2-5; 9 positions agree with TRBD1. This CDR3 spans 15 amino acids. The germline CDR1 and CDR2 sequences are ENHRY and SYGVKD. Trimming cost V 2 bases and J 3 bases; bases outside gene matches: 4. The CDR3 bases are TGTGCCATCAGTGAGGGGACAGGGATTGAAGAGACCCAGTACTTC. This sequence encodes CAISEGTGIEETQYF.

This chain connects TRBV4-3 to TRBJ2-7; tentatively, D is TRBD2 (5 bases). Per germline, CDR1 LGHNA and CDR2 YSLEER. Trimming cost V 0 bases and J 4 bases, with 13 bases left between them. The CDR3 is made up of 15 amino acids. The CDR3 sequence is CASSQEIGNRYEQYF. For the CDR3, the DNA is TGCGCCAGCAGCCAAGAGATCGGGAATAGGTACGAGCAGTACTTC.

The rearrangement joins TRBV5-6 to TRBJ2-5, with 7 positions matching TRBD1. The DNA end is a closer match to TRBJ2-7, so the J assignment may be wrong. CDR1 is SGHDT and CDR2 is YYEEEE in the germline V gene. The CDR3 contains 18 residues. The CDR3 protein is CASSFTTGTVFFPYEQYF. CDR3 in DNA: TGTGCCAGCAGCTTTACAACCGGGACAGTTTTTTTCCCCTACGAGCAGTACTTC.

This rearrangement joins TRBV3-1 to TRBJ1-6; D is unclear. The V gene lost 0 bases and the J gene lost 10 bases, with 7 bases spanning the gap. The length of the CDR3 is 13 residues. The germline CDR1 and CDR2 sequences are LGHDT and YNNKEL (reference sequence). The CDR3 reads CASSQEPSSPLHF. DNA for the CDR3: TGTGCCAGCAGCCAAGAACCAAGCTCACCCCTCCACTTT.

V usage is TRBV4-1 and J usage is TRBJ1-5; TRBD1 agrees at 8 bases. Germline V gives CDR1 MGHRA, CDR2 YSYEKL. The CDR3 consists of 17 residues. The junction had 7 bases not matched to a gene; V was cut back by 0 bases and J by 3 bases. DNA of the CDR3: TGCGCCAGCAGCCAAGATTCCAGGGGGCAAAACAATCAGCCCCAGCATTTT. This encodes CASSQDSRGQNNQPQHF.

Points on this clonotype: Just one base apart from a much larger clone, this may be a read error. The CDR3 nucleotides are TGCAGCGTTGAAGAAAGCGGGAGGGCCTACGAGCGGTACTTC. The encoded protein is CSVEESGRAYERYF. J is TRBJ2-7 and V is TRBV29-1; 10 nucleotides line up with TRBD2. The CDR3 covers 14 residues. The V gene's germline CDR1 is SQVTM and CDR2 ANQGSEA.

This clonotype was seen only a few times. The gene calls are TRBV28 and TRBJ1-2, with TRBD1 identical over 11 bases. Germline V lookup: CDR1 MDHEN, CDR2 SYDVKM. CDR3 size: 18 residues. The V segment lost 3 bases and the J segment 7 bases; nucleotides outside the gene matches: 16. CDR3 loop: CASSFPLGIGQGAAGYTF. In DNA form, the CDR3 reads TGTGCCAGCAGTTTCCCTTTAGGGATTGGACAGGGGGCGGCTGGCTACACCTTC.

This clonotype was counted a few times. J is TRBJ2-1 and V is TRBV28, with 11 nucleotides matching TRBD2. J lost 3 bases, V lost 4 bases, and 8 bases had no gene match. The CDR3 covers 17 residues. Germline CDR1 and CDR2: MDHEN and SYDVKM. The CDR3 is CASSSSPGLADYNEQFF. In DNA form, the CDR3 reads TGTGCCAGCAGTTCTTCCCCGGGACTAGCGGACTACAATGAGCAGTTCTTC.

The rearrangement links TRBV30 to TRBJ2-2; D not certain. The CDR3 length is 14 residues. Trimming cost V 0 bases and J 6 bases, with 11 bases left between them. Germline-derived CDR1 and CDR2 are GTSNPN and SVGIG (reference sequence). CDR3 in amino acids: CAWSVIVGAGELFF. In nucleotides, the CDR3 is TGTGCCTGGAGTGTAATCGTTGGAGCCGGGGAGCTGTTTTTT. The entire variable domain, with the rest obtained from reference TRBV30 and TRBJ2-2, is as follows: SQTIHQWPATLVQPVGSPLSLECTVEGTSNPNLYWYRQAAGRGLQLLFYSVGIGQISSEVPQNLSASRPQDRQFILSSKKLLLSDSGFYLCAWSVIVGAGELFFGEGSRLTVL.

This clonotype has a handful of counts. The rearrangement links TRBV7-2 to TRBJ2-7, with D hard to call. V lost 1 base to trimming and J lost 1 base, with 8 bases between them. Germline loops: CDR1 SGHTA, CDR2 FQGNSA. The CDR3 covers 14 residues. The CDR3 DNA is TGTGCCAGCAGCTTAGTAAGGGATTCCTACGAGCAGTACTTC. It specifies CASSLVRDSYEQYF.

In this sample, this clonotype turned up many times. V is TRBV3-1 and J is TRBJ2-7, with 8 bases fitting TRBD1. The CDR3 contains 14 residues. The V and J ends lost 6 bases and 1 base, in that order; junction bases with no gene match: 5. Germline CDR1 and CDR2: LGHDT and YNNKEL (reference sequence). CDR3: CASSPDRVSYEQYF. The CDR3 region has the DNA TGTGCCAGCAGTCCGGACAGGGTTTCCTACGAGCAGTACTTC.

With respect to this clonotype: A much more abundant neighbour one base away suggests this may be a read error. The chain joins TRBV3-1 to TRBJ1-2; 7 bases line up with TRBD1. CDR1 LGHDT and CDR2 YNNKEL come from the germline V gene (reference sequence). V shed 7 bases, J shed 4 bases, and the junction held 12 bases outside the gene matches. The CDR3 length is 15 residues. CDR3 residues: CASIHRDRPSYGYTF. The DNA for the CDR3 is TGTGCCAGCATCCACCGGGACAGACCTTCCTATGGCTACACCTTC.

This clonotype was picked up a small number of times. This chain links TRBV20-1 with TRBJ2-1; 9 bases match TRBD2. The germline CDR1 and CDR2 sequences are DFQATT and SNEGSKA (reference sequence). This CDR3 has 12 amino acids. Trimming removed 6 bases from V and 9 bases from J; junction bases left unmatched: 6. CDR3 nucleotide sequence: TGCAGTGCCGCTGCGGGAGGGGGTGAGCAGTTCTTC. It translates to CSAAAGGGEQFF.

This clonotype was counted only a few times. The chain employs TRBV5-1 and TRBJ2-1, with 11 bases lining up with TRBD1. Per the germline V gene, CDR1 is SGHRS and CDR2 is YFSETQ. V gave up 1 base and J gave up 9 bases; unmatched junction bases: 9. This CDR3 has 16 residues. The CDR3 coding sequence is TGCGCCAGCAGCTTGACCGCTGGACAGGGGGCCGGTGAGCAGTTCTTC. It is translated as CASSLTAGQGAGEQFF.

The chain links TRBV30 to TRBJ2-1; D remains ambiguous. This CDR3 is built from 12 residues. Germline V gene sequence: CDR1 GTSNPN, CDR2 SVGIG (reference sequence). Trimming shortened V by 4 bases and J by 5 bases, and 9 bases separated the two germline ends. The CDR3 protein is CAWKKLDNEQFF. Here the CDR3 DNA reads TGTGCCTGGAAGAAATTAGACAATGAGCAGTTCTTC.

This clonotype was observed a handful of times. The J gene is TRBJ2-5, the V gene TRBV7-9, with D perhaps matching TRBD2 (6 bases). The J call may be wrong; the DNA end is better matched by TRBJ2-7. This CDR3 has 13 amino acids. Germline-derived CDR1 and CDR2 are SEHNR and FQNEAQ (reference sequence). CDR3 nucleotide sequence: TGTGCCAGCAGCTGGGGGGAGGACGGCGAGCAGTACTTC. It yields the protein CASSWGEDGEQYF.

This clonotype has a handful of counts. The genes are TRBV2 and TRBJ2-7, with D uncertain. Trimming stripped 5 bases from V and 3 bases from J, with 14 bases between. Germline V CDR1 and CDR2: SNHLY, FYNNEI. This CDR3 has 14 residues. The CDR3 nucleotides are TGTGCCAGCAGTTCAGACATGAAACTCTACGAGCAGTACTTC. It specifies CASSSDMKLYEQYF. The whole variable domain, remainder taken from reference TRBV2 and TRBJ2-7, is EPEVTQTPSHQVTQMGQEVILRCVPISNHLYFYWYRQILGQKVEFLVSFYNNEISEKSEIFDDQFSVERPDGSNFTLKIRSTKLEDSAMYFCASSSDMKLYEQYFGPGTRLTVT.